This entry features one T cell receptor (beta chain) sequence. As yet, its antigen is unknown. Other DNA sequences in the sample encode the same CDR3. The repertoire was sequenced with immunoSEQ multiplex PCR; TCRdb's copy has only in-frame clones and lacks some. The sample yields 75,000 to 80,000 clones, roughly nine tenths seen once. CDR1 SGHRS and CDR2 YFSETQ come from the germline V gene. This CDR3 comprises 13 residues. V lost 3 bases and J lost 1, with 7 bases in between. The sample is drawn from a study of T cell responses to AZD1222 COVID-19 vaccine. Points from the study as a whole: A rise in Spike-specific TCR breadth and depth followed two AZD1222 doses. Seropositivity was recorded at baseline in only a handful of AZD1222 recipients. Mostly white British, mostly female donors; authors suggested clonal diversity may be underestimated.

The study pooled second doses at about 4 or about 12 weeks. The sequence came from an adult who received the AZD1222 COVID-19 vaccine. This chain connects TRBV5-1 to TRBJ1-1; a weak D match, TRBD1 (6 bases). Material: peripheral blood, obtained 28 days after the second AZD1222 dose. As DNA, the CDR3 is TGCGCCAGCAGCTCACAGGGGAACACTGAAGCTTTCTTT. Protein: CASSSQGNTEAFF.